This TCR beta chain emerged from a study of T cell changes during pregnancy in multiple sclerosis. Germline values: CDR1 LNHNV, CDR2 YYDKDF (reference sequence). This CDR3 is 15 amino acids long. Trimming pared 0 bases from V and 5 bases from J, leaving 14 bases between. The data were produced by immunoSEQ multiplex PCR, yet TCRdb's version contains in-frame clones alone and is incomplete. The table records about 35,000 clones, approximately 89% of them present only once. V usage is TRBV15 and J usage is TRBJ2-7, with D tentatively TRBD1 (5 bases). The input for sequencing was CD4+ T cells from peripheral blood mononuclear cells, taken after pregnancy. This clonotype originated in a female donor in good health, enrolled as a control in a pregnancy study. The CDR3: CATSRDYAGQHEQYF. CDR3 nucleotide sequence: TGTGCCACCAGCAGAGATTACGCAGGGCAACACGAGCAGTACTTC.